Below, 23 T cell receptor beta chains from the same sample are listed, as sequenced in a study of blood T cell repertoires in COVID-19. Method: immunoSEQ multiplex PCR; TCRdb's copy keeps in-frame clones and lacks some. The data show about 100,000 clones, approximately 81% seen once. Sample: peripheral blood. The source is a woman between 65 and 79 years old with active or convalescent COVID-19.

This rearrangement joins TRBV9 to TRBJ1-5; 11 bases align to TRBD1. The germline V gene encodes CDR1 SGDLS and CDR2 YYNGEE. This CDR3 region has 16 residues. After removal of 4 bases from V and 0 bases from J, the junction contained 3 bases not matched to a gene. CDR3 nucleotide sequence: TGTGCCAGCAGCCCCGGACAGGGGGCTAGCAATCAGCCCCAGCATTTT. It codes for CASSPGQGASNQPQHF.

The CDR3 region is CSAVGSTEAFF. The CDR3 nucleotides read TGCAGTGCCGTCGGTAGCACTGAAGCTTTCTTT. The chain uses TRBV20-1 and TRBJ1-1, with D uncertain. The ends were cut back, 6 bases at V and 4 bases at J, with 9 bases in the middle. This CDR3 is 11 amino acids long. Germline V lookup: CDR1 DFQATT, CDR2 SNEGSKA (reference sequence).

In this sample, this clone turned up a few times. The chain joins TRBV5-4 to TRBJ1-6; TRBD1 agrees at 9 bases. Germline V gives CDR1 SGHNT, CDR2 YYREEE (reference sequence). The J segment lost 10 bases and the V segment lost 4 bases, leaving 12 bases of the junction unmatched. This CDR3 has 16 residues. CDR3 DNA sequence: TGTGCCAGCAGCCCCGACCGGGGACAGGGATTCTCACCCCTCCACTTT. Its translation: CASSPDRGQGFSPLHF.

The chain has TRBV3-1 (or the pseudogene TRBV3-2) and TRBJ2-7; D is perhaps TRBD2 (6 bases). Germline V gene data show CDR1 as LGHDT and CDR2 as YNNKEL (reference sequence). The CDR3 is 16 residues long. Trimming cost V 3 bases and J 0 bases, with 15 bases left between them. The CDR3 DNA reads TGTGCCAGCAGCCATATTAGCGGTCAGAGCTCCTACGAGCAGTACTTC. Translating gives CASSHISGQSSYEQYF.

The chain joins TRBV30 to TRBJ2-7; 8 nucleotides align to TRBD1. This CDR3 spans 11 amino acids. From germline, CDR1 is GTSNPN and CDR2 SVGIG (reference sequence). Trimming cost V 8 bases and J 5 bases; bases outside gene matches: 5. CDR3 nucleotide sequence: TGTGCCCAACAGGGGGTCCACGAGCAGTACTTC. Amino acids: CAQQGVHEQYF.

The V gene is TRBV5-8, the J gene TRBJ1-5; tentatively, D is TRBD1 (6 bases). V was cut by 4 bases and J by 0 bases, with 8 bases left in between. This CDR3 region has 14 residues. Germline V gene data show CDR1 as SGHTS and CDR2 as YDEGEE. As DNA, the CDR3 is TGTGCCAGCAGCCAGGACAGTAGCAATCAGCCCCAGCATTTT. This encodes CASSQDSSNQPQHF.

The V call is TRBV2, the J call TRBJ2-6; D call uncertain. The CDR3 extends over 14 amino acids. Germline CDR1 is SNHLY and CDR2 is FYNNEI. V was cut by 7 bases and J by 4 bases, with 11 bases left in between. In DNA form, the CDR3 reads TGTGCCAGCAAAGAGGATGTGGGGGCCAACGTCCTGACTTTC. This gives the protein CASKEDVGANVLTF.

This clone was picked up one time. The CDR3 DNA follows: TGTGCCACCAGCGGTCGGGGTAACACTGAAGCTTTCTTT. Its translation: CATSGRGNTEAFF. The chain joins TRBV24-1 to TRBJ1-1; no reliable D call. Germline V gene sequence: CDR1 KGHDR, CDR2 SFDVKD. Trimming removed 7 bases at V and 2 bases at J, with 10 bases between. The CDR3 sequence is 13 residues long.

The genes are TRBV2 and TRBJ1-1; D uncertain. Germline assignment: CDR1 SNHLY and CDR2 FYNNEI. The V end lost 2 bases, the J end lost 1 base, and 5 bases lay between the germline ends. The CDR3 runs 13 residues. In DNA form, the CDR3 reads TGTGCCAGCAGTGAATTAGAGAACACTGAAGCTTTCTTT. It codes for CASSELENTEAFF.

The sample holds a few counts of this clone. V is TRBV14 and J is TRBJ2-1, with 9 bases that match TRBD1. Germline V gene sequence: CDR1 SGHDN, CDR2 FVKESK. V dropped 2 bases and J dropped 7; count of bases not matched to a gene: 6. The CDR3 extends over 15 amino acids. In DNA, the CDR3 is TGTGCCAGCAGCCAACTTGGGACAGGGAGGAATGAGCAGTTCTTC. It translates to CASSQLGTGRNEQFF.

The chain carries TRBV19 and TRBJ2-5, with a possible D match to TRBD1 (6 bases). V lost 3 bases and J lost 5, with 10 bases in between. The CDR3 spans 13 residues. Germline-derived CDR1 and CDR2 are LNHDA and SQIVND (reference sequence). CDR3 loop: CASSIGQQETQYF. DNA for the CDR3: TGTGCCAGTAGTATCGGACAGCAGGAGACCCAGTACTTC.

For the CDR3, the DNA is TGCGCCAGCAGCCAATTATGGGACAGGGACTACGAGCAGTACTTC. Translating it yields CASSQLWDRDYEQYF. The chain uses TRBV4-3 and TRBJ2-7; 9 bases are a match to TRBD1. Germline V lookup: CDR1 LGHNA, CDR2 YSLEER. V lost 2 bases and J lost 3; bases outside the gene matches: 5. This CDR3 comprises 15 residues.

The chain has TRBV19 and TRBJ1-2; 12 nucleotides align to TRBD1. The CDR3 runs to 18 residues. After removal of 7 bases from V and 8 bases from J, the junction contained 20 bases not matched to a gene. Germline lookup yields CDR1 LNHDA and CDR2 SQIVND (reference sequence). The CDR3 DNA reads as TGTGCCAGTACCCGACCGCCGGGACAGGGGGCGAGTCTGCGGGGCTACACCTTC. Protein product: CASTRPPGQGASLRGYTF.

This chain uses TRBV18 with TRBJ2-5; TRBD2 matches at 9 bases. The CDR3 covers 14 residues. Trimming took 3 bases from V and 5 from J; bases not matched to a gene: 4. Germline CDR1 KGHSH, CDR2 LQKENI. CDR3 sequence: CASSPSGGQETQYF. The CDR3 nucleotides read TGTGCCAGCTCACCGAGCGGGGGGCAGGAGACCCAGTACTTC.

This chain uses TRBV7-2 with TRBJ2-1; D might be TRBD1 (6 bases). The CDR3 covers 14 residues. Looked up from germline, CDR1 is SGHTA and CDR2 is FQGNSA. The V end was cut by 1 base, the J end by 10 bases, with 14 bases between. CDR3 in DNA: TGTGCCAGCAGCTTAGGGCTAGCCCAGGGGGAGCAGTTCTTC. It encodes CASSLGLAQGEQFF.

The chain couples TRBV7-3 to TRBJ1-6, with D possibly being TRBD1 (6 bases). This CDR3 spans 13 amino acids. V shed 6 bases and J shed 10 bases, with 13 bases lying between them. Per germline, CDR1 SGHTA and CDR2 FQGTGA. The CDR3 here is CASSQGQGSPLHF. The CDR3 DNA is TGTGCCAGCAGTCAGGGGCAGGGATCACCCCTCCACTTT.

The chain has TRBV19 and TRBJ1-2; D remains unclear. This CDR3 contains 14 residues. V was trimmed by 7 bases and J by 4 bases, leaving 16 bases between them. Germline V gene lookup returns CDR1 LNHDA and CDR2 SQIVND (reference sequence). The CDR3 reads CASNRGRVGYGYTF. CDR3 nucleotides: TGTGCCAGTAATCGCGGCCGAGTAGGCTATGGCTACACCTTC. Supplemented by reference TRBV19 and TRBJ1-2, the full variable domain reads DGGITQSPKYLFRKEGQNVTLSCEQNLNHDAMYWYRQDPGQGLRLIYYSQIVNDFQKGDIAEGYSVSREKKESFPLTVTSAQKNPTAFYLCASNRGRVGYGYTFGSGTRLTVV.

This clone was seen a handful of times. V is TRBV7-2 and J is TRBJ1-2; perhaps TRBD1 as D (5 bases). Germline V gene data show CDR1 as SGHTA and CDR2 as FQGNSA. This CDR3 contains 15 residues. The V and J ends lost 1 base and 1 base respectively, with 10 bases between them. The CDR3: CASSLDWGDNYGYTF. The CDR3 bases are TGTGCCAGCAGCTTAGATTGGGGGGATAACTATGGCTACACCTTC.

The chain has TRBV5-1 and TRBJ1-5; 7 bases fit TRBD1. The CDR3 has 16 amino acids. Per germline, CDR1 SGHRS and CDR2 YFSETQ. V shed 3 bases, J shed 0 bases, and the junction held 6 bases outside the gene matches. CDR3 nucleotides: TGCGCCAGCAGCTCCGGGACAGCCGATAGCAATCAGCCCCAGCATTTT. Amino acid sequence: CASSSGTADSNQPQHF.

The chain combines TRBV3-1 (or the pseudogene TRBV3-2) with TRBJ1-3, with D unclear. The CDR3 totals 15 residues. V lost 4 bases, J lost 0 bases, and 10 bases lay in between. Germline loops: CDR1 LGHDT, CDR2 YNNKEL (reference sequence). This chain's CDR3 is CASSRGLSSGNTIYF. In DNA, the CDR3 is TGTGCCAGCAGCCGAGGACTGAGCTCTGGAAACACCATATATTTT.

The chain recombines TRBV28 with TRBJ2-2; D is undetermined. CDR1 MDHEN and CDR2 SYDVKM come from the germline V gene. The CDR3 consists of 14 residues. V was clipped by 3 bases and J by 1 base, with 6 bases between them. This chain's CDR3 is CASSLYGNTGELFF. CDR3 DNA: TGTGCCAGCAGTTTGTACGGGAACACCGGGGAGCTGTTTTTT.

This chain joins TRBV18 and TRBJ2-1; 8 nucleotides match TRBD2. CDR3 size: 16 residues. Germline assignment: CDR1 KGHSH and CDR2 LQKENI. J was trimmed by 3 bases and V by 2 bases; bases with no gene match: 6. The CDR3 DNA reads as TGTGCCAGCTCACCAGCGGCGGGGGGCGGCTACAATGAGCAGTTCTTC. Translated: CASSPAAGGGYNEQFF. Filled out from reference TRBV18 and TRBJ2-1, the complete variable domain reads NAGVMQNPRHLVRRRGQEARLRCSPMKGHSHVYWYRQLPEEGLKFMVYLQKENIIDESGMPKERFSAEFPKEGPSILRIQQVVRGDSAAYFCASSPAAGGGYNEQFFGPGTRLTVL.

The chain combines TRBV2 with TRBJ2-3; tentatively, D is TRBD2 (7 bases). This CDR3 comprises 15 residues. Germline values: CDR1 SNHLY, CDR2 FYNNEI. Trimming shortened V by 5 bases and J by 2 bases, and 14 bases separated the two germline ends. DNA for the CDR3: TGTGCCAGCAGTCCCTGGGGGGGCAACACAGATACGCAGTATTTT. Amino acids: CASSPWGGNTDTQYF.